This T cell receptor beta chain emerged from a study of blood T cell repertoires in COVID-19 (TCRdb year 2020). Regarding the study in general: Collaborator samples came from the United States, Italy and Spain and covered acute and convalescent phases of COVID-19. Samples were obtained from the ongoing ImmuneRACE study (first 160 participants) and from 950 to 1,500 subjects provided by 6 global collaborators. The dataset comprised deeply sampled blood TCRbeta repertoires from subjects exposed to, actively infected with, or recovered from COVID-19. The repertoires were released in a freely available public database intended as a resource for research on the immune response to SARS-CoV-2. Where available, HLA class I and class II types were taken from metadata supplied by the sample provider and were not determined by assay-based typing. The prospective study material was composed of cDNA or gDNA derived from T cells, B-cell-depleted T cells, or PBMCs. Nearly every sample came with metadata listing a de-identified subject ID, COVID-19 status, age in years and sex. Findings and caveats that apply to the study as a whole: How much clinical and demographic metadata was included differed by source and by participant, and the metadata was provided uncurated.

Via the germline V gene (reference sequence), CDR1 is SSHAT and CDR2 FNYEAQ. Counted from cysteine to phenylalanine, this CDR3 has 17 amino acids. Only the CDR3 DNA is retained, 51 bases long and in frame from the first base. TCRbeta CDR3 regions were amplified from genomic DNA by means of the immunoSEQ Assay, a bias-controlled multiplex PCR. As for how the authors treated the data: The number of nucleated cells in each sample was estimated by amplification of reference gene primers within the assay. To quantify the absolute abundance of each unique TCRbeta CDR3 rearrangement, sequence reads were collapsed and filtered. For each sample, productive Simpson clonality was calculated as the square root of Simpson's diversity index over productive rearrangements. TCRdb retrieved this table from immuneACCESS and kept in-frame rearrangements only. Not all clones are present; in checked studies, unresolved V genes account for under half, and no reason is known for the remainder. The DNA gave D and trimming, while V, J and clone size come from that table. Here the sample has more than 85,000 clones; over 65% occur a single time. 4.5% of the sample comes from the top ten.

Of note for this clone: Its recognized antigen is unknown. One end of the junction fails to match germline, which may point to a read error.

Collaborating institutions collected whole blood in K2EDTA tubes following their own protocols. Collaborator samples were shipped for TCRbeta analysis as frozen whole blood, isolated PBMCs, or DNA extracted from either sample type. This chain is built from TRBV7-7 and TRBJ2-7; 9 junctional bases match TRBD1. Sequencing was performed on peripheral blood. This TCR was recovered from a human donor in a cohort sampled during active COVID-19. This receptor has the CDR3 CASSSTGQGIPPYEQYF. The nucleotide sequence is given as TGTGCTAGCAGCTCCACTGGACAGGGGATACCTCCCTACGAGCAGTACTTC.